This T cell receptor beta chain was identified during a study of breast tumors, draining lymph nodes, adjacent tissues. This clonotype was counted at least ten times. The antigen remains unidentified. A read error may produce the germline difference seen at one junction end. Germline V gene lookup returns CDR1 SGHTA and CDR2 FQGNSA. There are 16 residues in the CDR3. One entry per CDR3 protein results from TCRdb running MiXCR on the multiplex PCR reads. The sample has 150,000 to 200,000 distinct CDR3 sequences; approximately 33% are singletons. General observations from the study: Tumor repertoires ranked between lymph nodes and nontumor tissue in diversity, with V and J gene preferences. Tumor and nontumor repertoires were significantly more similar in luminal-like than in basal-like breast cancer.

Axillary draining lymph nodes of breast cancer patients supplied the node samples. This receptor was obtained from a female donor with breast cancer. Some clones in this sample may be carry-over from other donors' samples. V and J are TRBV7-2 and TRBJ2-7; D is unresolved. The sample comprised axillary lymph node tissue. The CDR3 DNA is TGTGCCAGCAGCTTACCCCTAACAGCCTATACCTACGGGCAGTACTTC. Translated: CASSLPLTAYTYGQYF.